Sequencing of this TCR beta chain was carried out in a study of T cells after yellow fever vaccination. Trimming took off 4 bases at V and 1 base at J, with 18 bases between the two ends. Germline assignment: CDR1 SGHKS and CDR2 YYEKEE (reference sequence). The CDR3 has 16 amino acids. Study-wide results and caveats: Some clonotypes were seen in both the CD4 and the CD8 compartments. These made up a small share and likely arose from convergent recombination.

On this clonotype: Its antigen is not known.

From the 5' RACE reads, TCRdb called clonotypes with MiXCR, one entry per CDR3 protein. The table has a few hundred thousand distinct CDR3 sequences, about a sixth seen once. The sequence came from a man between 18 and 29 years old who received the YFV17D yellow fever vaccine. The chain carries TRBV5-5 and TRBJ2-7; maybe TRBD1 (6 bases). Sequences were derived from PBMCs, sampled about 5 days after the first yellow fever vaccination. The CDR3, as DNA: TGTGCCAGCAGCCATTTTCCAGGGGCTGTTTCCTACGAGCAGTACTTC. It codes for CASSHFPGAVSYEQYF. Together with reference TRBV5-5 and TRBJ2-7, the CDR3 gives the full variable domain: DAGVTQSPTHLIKTRGQQVTLRCSPISGHKSVSWYQQVLGQGPQFIFQYYEKEERGRGNFPDRFSARQFPNYSSELNVNALLLGDSALYLCASSHFPGAVSYEQYFGPGTRLTVT.